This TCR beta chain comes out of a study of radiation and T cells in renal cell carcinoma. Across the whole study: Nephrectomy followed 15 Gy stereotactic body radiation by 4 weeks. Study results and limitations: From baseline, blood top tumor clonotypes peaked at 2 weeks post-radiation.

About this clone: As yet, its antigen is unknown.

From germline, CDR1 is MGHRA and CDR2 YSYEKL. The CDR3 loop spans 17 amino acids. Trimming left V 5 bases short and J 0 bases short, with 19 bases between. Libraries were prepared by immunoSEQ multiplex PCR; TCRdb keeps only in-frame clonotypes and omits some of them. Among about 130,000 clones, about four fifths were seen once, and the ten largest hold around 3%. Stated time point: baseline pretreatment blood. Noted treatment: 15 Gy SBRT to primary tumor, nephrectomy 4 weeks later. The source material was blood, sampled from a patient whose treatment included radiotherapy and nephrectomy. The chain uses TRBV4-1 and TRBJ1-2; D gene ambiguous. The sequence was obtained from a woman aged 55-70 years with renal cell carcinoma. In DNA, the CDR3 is TGCGCCAGCAGCGAAGCAGGACTCGAGTTAGCTAACTATGGCTACACCTTC. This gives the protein CASSEAGLELANYGYTF.